This paragraph covers one T cell receptor beta chain sequence. The entry originates in a study of blood T cell repertoires in COVID-19. Turning to the study itself: The United States, Italy and Spain were the sources of the acute and convalescent COVID-19 samples. PBMCs, B-cell-depleted T cells, or T cells were the source of the cDNA or gDNA that made up the material.

TCRdb's table, derived via immunoSEQ multiplex PCR, lists solely in-frame clones and lacks some. Found here are 200,000 to 300,000 clones, around four fifths of them singletons; the top ten hold more than 6%. Per germline, CDR1 LGHDT and CDR2 YNNKEL (reference sequence). The CDR3 extends over 15 amino acids. The V gene lost 4 bases and the J gene lost 7 bases, with 18 bases spanning the gap. Sequencing input: peripheral blood. The genes are TRBV3-1 (or the pseudogene TRBV3-2) and TRBJ2-3; D may be TRBD2 (5 bases). The sequence was obtained from a woman aged 55-69 years with active or convalescent COVID-19. The CDR3: CASSPQLPGMNTQYF. Written as DNA, the CDR3 is TGTGCCAGCAGCCCACAATTACCGGGGATGAATACGCAGTATTTT.